These 29 T cell receptor beta chains share one sample of origin, sequenced in a study of cytomegalovirus exposure and HLA in healthy donors. PCR primers comprised 60 Vbeta and 13 Jbeta primers. The data were produced by immunoSEQ multiplex PCR, yet TCRdb's version contains in-frame clones alone and is incomplete. Counted here are approximately 160,000 clones, around 80% occurring once; the ten biggest clones make up about 1.6%. The sequencing input was PBMCs. All receptors derive from a man in his forties in good health and CMV-seronegative.

The rearrangement uses TRBV7-9 and TRBJ2-3; possibly TRBD2 for D (6 bases). V lost 5 bases to trimming and J lost 2 bases, with 11 bases between them. CDR3 length equals 14 residues. CDR1 and CDR2 from the germline V gene are SEHNR and FQNEAQ (reference sequence). DNA for the CDR3: TGTGCCAGCAGCCTAGGACTACTCACAGATACGCAGTATTTT. Protein sequence: CASSLGLLTDTQYF.

This clone was detected once. The chain has TRBV5-1 and TRBJ2-7; D uncertain. There are 13 residues in the CDR3. CDR1 is SGHRS and CDR2 is YFSETQ in the germline V gene. Trimming stripped 0 bases from V and 3 bases from J, with 7 bases between. The CDR3 protein is CASSLVADYEQYF. The CDR3 bases are TGCGCCAGCAGCTTGGTTGCGGACTACGAGCAGTACTTC.

In DNA, the CDR3 is TGTGCCAGCAGCGTCACGGGACTAGCGGCCTACAATGAGCAGTTCTTC. Its protein product is CASSVTGLAAYNEQFF. The genes are TRBV9 and TRBJ2-1; 11 nucleotides match TRBD2. V lost 2 bases, J lost 2 bases, and 3 bases stayed unmatched. The V gene's germline CDR1 is SGDLS and CDR2 YYNGEE. This CDR3 region has 16 residues.

V and J are TRBV7-8 and TRBJ2-2; D unresolved. The CDR3 sequence is 15 residues long. Trimming stripped 1 base from V and 6 bases from J, with 12 bases between. Germline V gene lookup returns CDR1 SGHVS and CDR2 FQNEAQ. The DNA of the CDR3 is TGTGCCAGCAGCTTAGGCCACTCGTTGTCCGGGGAGCTGTTTTTT. It encodes CASSLGHSLSGELFF.

This rearrangement joins TRBV25-1 to TRBJ2-5; 13 bases map to TRBD2. Matching the DNA end better, TRBJ2-7 makes the J call doubtful. Germline lookup yields CDR1 MGHDK and CDR2 SYGVNS. The CDR3 sequence is 17 residues long. The CDR3 nucleotides are TGTGCCAGCAGTGAATATTACGGGACTAGCGGGGCCTACGAGCAGTACTTC. Translation gives CASSEYYGTSGAYEQYF.

The rearrangement joins TRBV5-6 to TRBJ2-7; possible D gene TRBD1, 6 bases. Germline values: CDR1 SGHDT, CDR2 YYEEEE. Trimming stripped 2 bases from V and 7 bases from J, with 13 bases between. The CDR3 extends over 13 amino acids. CDR3 DNA sequence: TGTGCCAGCAGCTTTATACAGGGAACGGAGCAGTACTTC. This encodes CASSFIQGTEQYF. Complete variable domain (other parts from reference TRBV5-6 and TRBJ2-7): DAGVTQSPTHLIKTRGQQVTLRCSPKSGHDTVSWYQQALGQGPQFIFQYYEEEERQRGNFPDRFSGHQFPNYSSELNVNALLLGDSALYLCASSFIQGTEQYFGPGTRLTVT.

This clone was recorded once. The chain is built from TRBV2 and TRBJ1-2, with no clear D. Germline loops: CDR1 SNHLY, CDR2 FYNNEI. V lost 3 bases and J 0 bases, leaving 8 bases between the germline ends. CDR3 size: 14 residues. The CDR3 region is CASSDGRSNYGYTF. CDR3 coding DNA: TGTGCCAGCAGTGATGGCAGGTCTAACTATGGCTACACCTTC.

This clone was picked up one time. The V gene is TRBV2, the J gene TRBJ1-1; D is undetermined. CDR1 SNHLY and CDR2 FYNNEI come from the germline V gene. This CDR3 is built from 13 residues. V gave up 8 bases and J gave up 5 bases, with 15 bases separating them. The chain's CDR3 is CASRSTPGTEAFF. CDR3 in DNA: TGTGCCAGCCGATCCACGCCCGGGACTGAAGCTTTCTTT.

The chain is built from TRBV7-9 and TRBJ2-5; 7 bases map to TRBD1. Trimming cost V 5 bases and J 5 bases; bases outside gene matches: 5. The germline CDR1 and CDR2 sequences are SEHNR and FQNEAQ (reference sequence). The CDR3 extends over 13 amino acids. CDR3 region: CASSVGGAETQYF. The CDR3 DNA reads as TGTGCCAGCAGCGTAGGGGGCGCGGAGACCCAGTACTTC.

The chain couples TRBV28 to TRBJ2-7, with TRBD2 matching 10 bases. After removal of 4 bases from V and 6 bases from J, the junction contained 12 bases not matched to a gene. The CDR3 loop spans 16 amino acids. Germline CDR1 is MDHEN and CDR2 is SYDVKM. CDR3: CASSSSGSGRGGEQYF. The CDR3 DNA follows: TGTGCCAGCAGTTCCTCGGGAAGCGGGAGGGGGGGCGAGCAGTACTTC.

The CDR3 DNA reads as TGTGCCAGCAGTCCCGAGCCGGGACTAGTCAACTACGAGCAGTACTTC. Its protein product is CASSPEPGLVNYEQYF. This chain joins TRBV28 and TRBJ2-7, with TRBD2 matching 8 bases. The CDR3 is 16 amino acids. Trimming removed 5 bases from V and 3 bases from J; junction bases left unmatched: 12. Germline-derived CDR1 and CDR2 are MDHEN and SYDVKM.

The chain couples TRBV7-8 to TRBJ2-2, with 10 bases matching TRBD2. The CDR3 totals 18 residues. Trimming cost V 1 base and J 0 bases; bases outside gene matches: 5. Per the germline V gene, CDR1 is SGHVS and CDR2 is FQNEAQ. The CDR3 sequence: CASSLVWTSGSNTGELFF. CDR3 coding DNA: TGTGCCAGCAGCTTAGTTTGGACTAGCGGCTCGAACACCGGGGAGCTGTTTTTT.

The genes are TRBV28 and TRBJ1-1; a possible D gene is TRBD1 (6 bases). CDR1 is MDHEN, CDR2 SYDVKM, per germline. Trimming took 4 bases from V and 1 from J, leaving 19 bases between them. This CDR3 spans 17 amino acids. The CDR3: CASSSPRGEGGNTEAFF. As DNA, the CDR3 is TGTGCCAGCAGTTCACCCCGGGGGGAGGGGGGGAACACTGAAGCTTTCTTT.

The chain uses TRBV18 and TRBJ2-1, with D possibly being TRBD2 (6 bases). V shed 6 bases and J shed 15 bases, with 24 bases lying between them. The CDR3 is 14 amino acids. Germline V gene lookup returns CDR1 KGHSH and CDR2 LQKENI. The CDR3 protein is CASSPDLQGGKVFF. CDR3 nucleotide sequence: TGTGCCAGCTCCCCCGACCTTCAGGGCGGGAAAGTGTTCTTC. The complete variable domain, with remaining parts taken from reference TRBV18 and TRBJ2-1, reads NAGVMQNPRHLVRRRGQEARLRCSPMKGHSHVYWYRQLPEEGLKFMVYLQKENIIDESGMPKERFSAEFPKEGPSILRIQQVVRGDSAAYFCASSPDLQGGKVFFGPGTRLTVL.

This chain connects TRBV6-5 to TRBJ2-2, with 7 positions matching TRBD1. In germline, CDR1 is MNHEY, CDR2 SVGAGI. The CDR3 totals 14 residues. The V segment lost 4 bases and the J segment 5 bases; nucleotides outside the gene matches: 4. The CDR3 loop is CASSSNRGTGELFF. CDR3 sequence (DNA): TGTGCCAGCAGTTCGAACAGGGGTACCGGGGAGCTGTTTTTT.

The chain recombines TRBV27 with TRBJ2-7; 10 bases are a match to TRBD2. Germline CDR1 and CDR2: MNHEY and SMNVEV (reference sequence). V was clipped by 4 bases and J by 0 bases; unmatched bases: 0. The length of the CDR3 is 14 residues. In nucleotides, the CDR3 is TGTGCCAGCAGTTGGACTAGCGGCTCCTACGAGCAGTACTTC. Translating gives CASSWTSGSYEQYF.

This chain links TRBV15 with TRBJ2-4; 8 bases map to TRBD2. The CDR3 is made up of 19 amino acids. V shed 0 bases and J 0 bases; nucleotides not matched to a gene: 10. Germline CDR1 and CDR2: LNHNV and YYDKDF (reference sequence). CDR3: CATSRDKLAGTLAKNIQYF. CDR3 sequence (DNA): TGTGCCACCAGCAGAGATAAGCTAGCGGGTACCCTAGCCAAAAACATTCAGTACTTC.

Here the CDR3 DNA reads TGTGCCAGCAGCGCTGATGGGGGGAATGAGCAGTTCTTC. Its translation: CASSADGGNEQFF. The chain links TRBV7-9 to TRBJ2-1, with D perhaps TRBD2 (6 bases). Trimming removed 5 bases from V and 7 bases from J, with 12 bases in between. This CDR3 contains 13 residues. Germline CDR1 SEHNR, CDR2 FQNEAQ (reference sequence).

A note on this clone: The junction departs from germline at one end; a sequencing error may be responsible. The chain links TRBV7-9 to TRBJ2-6; D possibly corresponds to TRBD1 (5 bases). The germline gives CDR1 SEHNR, CDR2 FQNEAQ (reference sequence). This CDR3 contains 15 residues. Written as DNA, the CDR3 is TGTGCCAGCAGCCACAGGCCTTCTGGGGCCAACGGCCTGACTTTC. Translated, it gives CASSHRPSGANGLTF.

The chain uses TRBV27 and TRBJ2-7; possibly TRBD1 for D (6 bases). The CDR3 runs to 13 residues. Germline V gene sequence: CDR1 MNHEY, CDR2 SMNVEV (reference sequence). V was trimmed by 6 bases and J by 2 bases, leaving 11 bases between them. This CDR3 is CASRPTGTYEQYV. CDR3 DNA sequence: TGTGCCAGCAGACCAACAGGGACCTACGAGCAGTACGTC.

The chain has TRBV6-5 and TRBJ2-1; the D gene is possibly TRBD2 (6 bases). The V gene's germline CDR1 is MNHEY and CDR2 SVGAGI. The CDR3 consists of 16 residues. V lost 0 bases to trimming and J lost 7 bases, with 16 bases between them. The CDR3, as DNA: TGTGCCAGCAGTTACTCGGGTGCTAGCGCCGAGAATGAGCAGTTCTTC. It is translated as CASSYSGASAENEQFF.

This chain joins TRBV28 and TRBJ2-5; TRBD1 matches at 8 bases. CDR3 length equals 15 residues. J gave up 1 base and V 7 bases, and 8 bases lay outside the gene matches. CDR1 MDHEN and CDR2 SYDVKM come from the germline V gene. CDR3 residues: CASTGAGGGQETQYF. For the CDR3, the DNA is TGTGCCAGCACTGGCGCAGGGGGCGGCCAAGAGACCCAGTACTTC.

The chain joins TRBV13 to TRBJ1-1; 10 bases line up with TRBD1. The CDR3 is 16 amino acids. Per the germline V gene, CDR1 is PRHDT and CDR2 is FYEKMQ (reference sequence). With 4 bases clipped from V and 4 bases from J, the junction kept 9 bases outside the gene matches. The CDR3 here is CASSSGTGVMGTEAFF. DNA of the CDR3: TGTGCCAGCAGCTCTGGGACAGGGGTTATGGGCACTGAAGCTTTCTTT.

V and J are TRBV27 and TRBJ1-5; D may be TRBD1 (5 bases). Germline lookup yields CDR1 MNHEY and CDR2 SMNVEV (reference sequence). CDR3 size: 15 residues. The germline V and J ends were trimmed by 4 bases and 2 bases, with 12 bases remaining between them. CDR3 DNA: TGTGCCAGCAGTTGGGGGGGGTCGGGCAATCAGCCCCAGCATTTT. Its protein is CASSWGGSGNQPQHF.

V is TRBV13 and J is TRBJ2-5, with D unresolved. Near its end, the DNA agrees better with TRBJ2-7, so the J call may be wrong. Germline V gene data show CDR1 as PRHDT and CDR2 as FYEKMQ (reference sequence). The CDR3 has 11 amino acids. CDR3 coding DNA: TGTGCCAGCAGCTCCGCCTACGAGCAGTACTTC. The encoded protein is CASSSAYEQYF.

This chain connects TRBV28 to TRBJ2-6, with 8 bases that match TRBD1. This CDR3 region has 20 residues. Trimming at V came to 7 bases and at J to 0 bases, leaving 17 bases not matched to a gene. Germline lookup yields CDR1 MDHEN and CDR2 SYDVKM. Here the CDR3 reads CASKQDRAITYFSGANVLTF. Written as DNA, the CDR3 is TGTGCCAGCAAACAGGACAGGGCAATAACTTACTTCTCTGGGGCCAACGTCCTGACTTTC.

The J gene is TRBJ2-2, the V gene TRBV2; perhaps TRBD1 as D (5 bases). V was shortened by 8 bases and J by 4 bases, with 17 bases between the two germline ends. There are 15 residues in the CDR3. Germline V gene lookup returns CDR1 SNHLY and CDR2 FYNNEI. The CDR3 nucleotides read TGTGCCAGCCGGTCGCAGGGTATAGGCACCGGGGAGCTGTTTTTT. Its translation: CASRSQGIGTGELFF.

The chain employs TRBV5-4 and TRBJ2-5; TRBD1 aligns across 7 bases. CDR3 length: 15 residues. After removal of 0 bases from V and 5 bases from J, the junction contained 7 bases not matched to a gene. Germline V lookup: CDR1 SGHNT, CDR2 YYREEE (reference sequence). CDR3 nucleotides: TGTGCCAGCAGCTTGGCCAGGGGGATTCAGGAGACCCAGTACTTC. Translating it yields CASSLARGIQETQYF.

This clone has just a few counts. CDR3 in amino acids: CASSDRPGQGHYGYTF. As DNA, the CDR3 is TGTGCCAGCAGTGACCGGCCCGGACAGGGACACTATGGCTACACCTTC. This sequence joins TRBV6-1 and TRBJ1-2, with 8 bases fitting TRBD1. V lost 3 bases, J lost 3 bases, and 9 bases stayed unmatched. CDR1 and CDR2 (germline): MNHNS, SASEGT. The length of the CDR3 is 16 residues.